These 14 T cell receptor beta chains came from one sample sequenced in a study of T cells in localized non-small cell lung cancer. Measured with immunoSEQ multiplex PCR; TCRdb has only the in-frame clones, and not every one. The table has some 30,000 clones, around 93% seen once. The sequences come from peripheral blood mononuclear cells, collected before any cancer treatment. These receptors all stem from a female donor aged 60 or older with stage II lung adenocarcinoma.

The gene calls are TRBV7-2 and TRBJ2-3; D not certain. Germline CDR1 and CDR2: SGHTA and FQGNSA. This CDR3 is built from 14 residues. The germline V and J ends were trimmed by 4 bases and 4 bases, with 12 bases remaining between them. CDR3 region: CASSYRAEADTQYF. DNA of the CDR3: TGTGCCAGCAGCTATCGGGCCGAGGCAGATACGCAGTATTTT. Full variable domain (rest looked up from reference TRBV7-2 and TRBJ2-3): GAGVSQSPSNKVTEKGKDVELRCDPISGHTALYWYRQSLGQGLEFLIYFQGNSAPDKSGLPSDRFSAERTGGSVSTLTIQRTQQEDSAVYLCASSYRAEADTQYFGPGTRLTVL.

The chain recombines TRBV12-2 with TRBJ2-1; the D call of TRBD2 is as the table states it, not checked on the DNA. TRBV12-2 is annotated as a pseudogene. CDR3 length: 12 residues. DNA for the CDR3: TGTGCAAGTCGCTTCTCCGGGGTCGAGCAGTTCTTC. This codes for CASRFSGVEQFF.

The chain carries TRBV29-1 and TRBJ2-2, with D unresolved. This CDR3 spans 12 amino acids. V was clipped by 4 bases and J by 2 bases, with 5 bases between them. Germline values: CDR1 SQVTM, CDR2 ANQGSEA. CDR3 protein: CSVALNTGELFF. In nucleotides, the CDR3 is TGCAGCGTTGCACTCAACACCGGGGAGCTGTTTTTT.

The V gene is TRBV5-1, the J gene TRBJ1-2; weak D call: TRBD1 (5 bases). The CDR3 is 16 residues long. Trimming left V 4 bases short and J 3 bases short, with 19 bases between. Germline assignment: CDR1 SGHRS and CDR2 YFSETQ. CDR3 DNA sequence: TGCGCCAGCAGCCCGTCGACAGTCTCTGGGGACTATGGCTACACCTTC. Translation gives CASSPSTVSGDYGYTF. Looking up the rest from reference TRBV5-1 and TRBJ1-2 gives the full variable domain: KAGVTQTPRYLIKTRGQQVTLSCSPISGHRSVSWYQQTPGQGLQFLFEYFSETQRNKGNFPGRFSGRQFSNSRSEMNVSTLELGDSALYLCASSPSTVSGDYGYTFGSGTRLTVV.

The V and J genes are TRBV11-3 and TRBJ2-2; TRBD1 matches at 8 bases. CDR1 is SGHNT and CDR2 is YENEEA in the germline V gene. The CDR3 spans 16 residues. Trimming took 3 bases from V and 2 from J; bases not matched to a gene: 5. This CDR3 reads CASSLGTGINTGELFF. The CDR3 nucleotides read TGTGCCAGCAGCTTGGGGACAGGTATTAACACCGGGGAGCTGTTTTTT.

A few counts support this clone. The chain has TRBV6-4 and TRBJ2-3; possibly TRBD1 for D (6 bases). V lost 3 bases and J lost 2, with 6 bases in between. Germline V gene sequence: CDR1 MRHNA, CDR2 SNTAGT. CDR3 length: 13 residues. The CDR3: CASSEGATDTQYF. In DNA, the CDR3 is TGTGCCAGCAGTGAGGGGGCCACAGATACGCAGTATTTT.

The CDR3 loop is CAWSSKGQRADTQYF. CDR3 bases: TGTGCCTGGAGTTCAAAGGGACAGAGGGCAGATACGCAGTATTTT. The chain has TRBV30 and TRBJ2-3; 7 positions match TRBD1. The CDR3 consists of 15 residues. With 2 bases clipped from V and 4 bases from J, the junction kept 9 bases outside the gene matches. Germline values: CDR1 GTSNPN, CDR2 SVGIG (reference sequence).

J is TRBJ1-1 and V is TRBV28; D remains ambiguous. The CDR3 contains 12 residues. Germline V gene data show CDR1 as MDHEN and CDR2 as SYDVKM. V dropped 4 bases and J dropped 6 bases, with 9 bases sitting between them. CDR3 nucleotide sequence: TGTGCCAGCAGTTCCCCAGGAGCTGAAGCTTTCTTT. It yields the protein CASSSPGAEAFF.

The table lists this clone with a few counts. The chain uses TRBV10-3 and TRBJ2-2, with D unresolved. CDR1 is ENHRY, CDR2 SYGVKD, per germline. The V end lost 3 bases, the J end lost 3 bases, and 8 bases lay between the germline ends. The CDR3 has 14 amino acids. CDR3 region: CAISDGRYTGELFF. The CDR3 coding sequence is TGTGCCATCAGTGACGGCAGGTACACCGGGGAGCTGTTTTTT.

V is TRBV11-3 and J is TRBJ1-3; D gene uncertain. CDR3 length equals 14 residues. Germline V lookup: CDR1 SGHNT, CDR2 YENEEA. The V end lost 2 bases, the J end lost 2 bases, and 7 bases lay between the germline ends. CDR3 loop: CASSLKGPGNTIYF. CDR3 DNA sequence: TGTGCCAGCAGCTTAAAAGGGCCTGGAAACACCATATATTTT.

The chain combines TRBV2 with TRBJ1-1; TRBD1 matches at 12 bases. Trimming cost V 6 bases and J 11 bases; bases outside gene matches: 16. The length of the CDR3 is 16 residues. Germline CDR1 SNHLY, CDR2 FYNNEI. CDR3 loop: CASSHGTGGAGRTAFF. The CDR3 DNA sequence: TGTGCCAGCAGCCACGGGACAGGGGGCGCGGGGAGGACGGCTTTCTTT.

V is TRBV7-9 and J is TRBJ2-1, with D unclear. In germline, CDR1 is SEHNR, CDR2 FQNEAQ (reference sequence). V shed 1 base and J shed 2 bases, with 6 bases lying between them. The CDR3 runs to 14 residues. The CDR3: CASSLGLAYNEQFF. The DNA of the CDR3 is TGTGCCAGCAGCTTAGGACTGGCCTACAATGAGCAGTTCTTC.

The chain is built from TRBV5-1 and TRBJ1-1, with D maybe TRBD1 (5 bases). Germline V gives CDR1 SGHRS, CDR2 YFSETQ. There are 15 residues in the CDR3. Trimming removed 4 bases from V and 4 bases from J, with 17 bases in between. The chain's CDR3 is CASSNNKQGSTEAFF. The CDR3 nucleotides read TGCGCCAGCAGCAACAACAAGCAGGGAAGCACTGAAGCTTTCTTT. The full variable domain, its missing parts supplied by reference TRBV5-1 and TRBJ1-1, is KAGVTQTPRYLIKTRGQQVTLSCSPISGHRSVSWYQQTPGQGLQFLFEYFSETQRNKGNFPGRFSGRQFSNSRSEMNVSTLELGDSALYLCASSNNKQGSTEAFFGQGTRLTVV.

The J gene is TRBJ1-5, the V gene TRBV2, with TRBD1 as a possible D gene (5 bases). Germline V gene sequence: CDR1 SNHLY, CDR2 FYNNEI. V lost 4 bases, J lost 0 bases, and 7 bases lay in between. The length of the CDR3 is 14 residues. CDR3 DNA: TGTGCCAGCAGTGGAGGGGTTAGCAATCAGCCCCAGCATTTT. Translation gives CASSGGVSNQPQHF.